One and the same sample provided the 25 T cell receptor beta chains below, sequenced in a study of blood T cell repertoires in COVID-19. Using immunoSEQ multiplex PCR, the repertoire was profiled, and TCRdb retains in-frame clones only, with some absent. The table lists hundreds of thousands of clones, roughly 87% of them singletons. The specimen was PBMCs or T cells enriched from blood (not recorded which). These receptors came from a woman in her 30s who had recovered from COVID-19.

This chain connects TRBV19 to TRBJ1-1; maybe TRBD1 (5 bases). The CDR3 covers 15 residues. Germline V lookup: CDR1 LNHDA, CDR2 SQIVND (reference sequence). V shed 4 bases and J shed 4 bases, with 16 bases lying between them. CDR3 bases: TGTGCCAGTAGTACCTATGCCTTAAGGGGCACTGAAGCTTTCTTT. Protein: CASSTYALRGTEAFF.

This chain joins TRBV12-1 and TRBJ2-5; the table names TRBD2, a call not compared with the DNA. TRBV12-1 is a pseudogene locus. CDR3 size: 16 residues. This CDR3 is CASSRLGLAGEETQYF. The CDR3 DNA reads TGTGCCAGCAGCCGTTTGGGACTAGCGGGGGAAGAGACCCAGTACTTC.

This rearrangement joins TRBV10-3 to TRBJ2-3, with D perhaps TRBD2 (5 bases). Germline-derived CDR1 and CDR2 are ENHRY and SYGVKD. Trimming took 3 bases from V and 2 from J, leaving 12 bases between them. The CDR3 loop spans 15 amino acids. CDR3 residues: CAISDAGQNTDTQYF. DNA of the CDR3: TGTGCCATCAGTGACGCGGGCCAAAACACAGATACGCAGTATTTT.

The rearrangement joins TRBV20-1 to TRBJ2-1, with TRBD2 as a possible D gene (5 bases). Trimming pared 3 bases from V and 4 bases from J, leaving 13 bases between. From germline, CDR1 is DFQATT and CDR2 SNEGSKA (reference sequence). This CDR3 region has 14 residues. CDR3 bases: TGCAGTGCTAGTTTGGCGGGTTATTACAATGAGCAGTTCTTC. Its translation: CSASLAGYYNEQFF.

The rearrangement uses TRBV13 and TRBJ2-3; TRBD1 might be the D (6 bases). CDR3 size: 16 residues. Germline V gene data show CDR1 as PRHDT and CDR2 as FYEKMQ (reference sequence). V lost 3 bases to trimming and J lost 0 bases, with 13 bases between them. CDR3 protein: CASSFPPGASTDTQYF. The DNA for the CDR3 is TGTGCCAGCAGCTTTCCCCCAGGGGCTAGCACAGATACGCAGTATTTT.

This chain connects TRBV2 to TRBJ2-3; 9 positions agree with TRBD1. Germline V gene data show CDR1 as SNHLY and CDR2 as FYNNEI. There are 15 residues in the CDR3. V trimming: 6 bases; J trimming: 2 bases; junction bases outside the gene matches: 6. The CDR3 here is CASRAGTGITDTQYF. The CDR3 DNA reads as TGTGCCAGCAGAGCCGGGACAGGGATCACAGATACGCAGTATTTT.

The CDR3 region has the DNA TGTGCCAGCAGTTTACTTTCAGGGGGCAACTATGGCTACACCTTC. Protein: CASSLLSGGNYGYTF. This rearrangement joins TRBV28 to TRBJ1-2; 8 bases align to TRBD1. Trimming took 2 bases from V and 2 from J; bases not matched to a gene: 4. The CDR3 runs to 15 residues. Per germline, CDR1 MDHEN and CDR2 SYDVKM.

Concerning this clone: The sample carries other DNA sequences with the same CDR3. V gene TRBV6-5 combines with J gene TRBJ1-1, with a weak D call TRBD1 (6 bases). Trimming cost V 3 bases and J 5 bases, with 10 bases left between them. This CDR3 region has 13 residues. The germline V gene has CDR1 MNHEY and CDR2 SVGAGI. The CDR3 DNA reads as TGTGCCAGCAGTTATGGGGGCGGGACTGAAGCTTTCTTT. Translating it yields CASSYGGGTEAFF.

The V call is TRBV25-1, the J call TRBJ1-2; a possible D gene is TRBD1 (6 bases). The CDR3 covers 15 residues. V was shortened by 6 bases and J by 7 bases, with 21 bases between the two germline ends. The germline V gene encodes CDR1 MGHDK and CDR2 SYGVNS. This CDR3 is CASSLGTTTIGGYTF. CDR3 sequence (DNA): TGTGCCAGCAGCCTCGGGACAACTACTATTGGTGGCTACACCTTC.

This clone was counted only a few times. The J gene is TRBJ1-4, the V gene TRBV3-1 (or the pseudogene TRBV3-2); 7 positions match TRBD1. The V gene's germline CDR1 is LGHDT and CDR2 YNNKEL (reference sequence). After removal of 1 base from V and 8 bases from J, the junction contained 7 bases not matched to a gene. This CDR3 has 15 residues. CDR3 coding DNA: TGTGCCAGCAGCCAAGTAGGGTCCAGGGGGGAAAAACTGTTTTTT. The encoded protein is CASSQVGSRGEKLFF.

The chain joins TRBV6-1 to TRBJ1-2; 12 positions match TRBD1. The germline V gene encodes CDR1 MNHNS and CDR2 SASEGT. The CDR3 contains 15 residues. The trim removed 2 bases at V and 7 bases at J, leaving 5 bases unmatched. CDR3: CASSEIGTGGLGYTF. For the CDR3, the DNA is TGTGCCAGCAGTGAAATCGGGACAGGGGGCCTTGGCTACACCTTC.

This clone was counted only a few times. This chain uses TRBV13 with TRBJ2-7; perhaps TRBD1 as D (6 bases). Trimming cost V 1 base and J 0 bases, with 7 bases left between them. In germline, CDR1 is PRHDT, CDR2 FYEKMQ (reference sequence). CDR3 size: 14 residues. The CDR3 DNA follows: TGTGCCAGCAGCTTAGCGGGACACTCCTACGAGCAGTACTTC. Amino acid sequence: CASSLAGHSYEQYF.

The rearrangement uses TRBV7-9 and TRBJ1-2; D is uncertain. This CDR3 is 17 amino acids long. The germline V and J ends were trimmed by 4 bases and 0 bases, with 18 bases remaining between them. Germline V CDR1 and CDR2: SEHNR, FQNEAQ (reference sequence). CDR3 loop: CASSYPHHSFPNYGYTF. The CDR3 DNA follows: TGTGCCAGCAGCTACCCCCACCACAGTTTCCCTAACTATGGCTACACCTTC.

This sequence joins TRBV7-3 and TRBJ1-5, with unresolved D. Trimming stripped 4 bases from V and 0 bases from J, with 16 bases between. Germline values: CDR1 SGHTA, CDR2 FQGTGA. The CDR3 runs to 17 residues. This CDR3 reads CASSYPGRAYSNQPQHF. The DNA for the CDR3 is TGTGCCAGCAGCTATCCCGGGCGGGCGTATAGCAATCAGCCCCAGCATTTT.

The chain has TRBV19 and TRBJ1-2; D is undetermined. The V gene lost 7 bases and the J gene lost 5 bases, with 14 bases spanning the gap. The germline V gene encodes CDR1 LNHDA and CDR2 SQIVND (reference sequence). CDR3 length: 13 amino acids. The CDR3 protein is CASTQVEGYGYTF. The CDR3 nucleotides read TGTGCCAGTACCCAGGTTGAGGGTTATGGCTACACCTTC.

This clone was recorded many times. The CDR3 bases are TGTGCCAGCAGTCCGTACAGGGGGGGCACAGATACGCAGTATTTT. Protein product: CASSPYRGGTDTQYF. The chain has TRBV28 and TRBJ2-3; 8 nucleotides agree with TRBD1. Germline-derived CDR1 and CDR2 are MDHEN and SYDVKM. The CDR3 length is 15 residues. Trimming at V came to 5 bases and at J to 1 base, leaving 5 bases not matched to a gene. Combining the CDR3 with reference TRBV28 and TRBJ2-3 gives the whole variable domain DVKVTQSSRYLVKRTGEKVFLECVQDMDHENMFWYRQDPGLGLRLIYFSYDVKMKEKGDIPEGYSVSREKKERFSLILESASTNQTSMYLCASSPYRGGTDTQYFGPGTRLTVL.

The rearrangement joins TRBV11-2 to TRBJ2-1, with D possibly being TRBD2 (6 bases). The CDR3 length is 14 residues. Trimming took off 7 bases at V and 9 bases at J, with 19 bases between the two ends. Per the germline V gene, CDR1 is SGHAT and CDR2 is FQNNGV. The CDR3 nucleotides are TGTGCCAGCACCCGTAGGACGGGGGAAGCTGAGCAGTTCTTC. Its protein is CASTRRTGEAEQFF.

The genes are TRBV27 and TRBJ1-2; no firm D call. Germline V lookup: CDR1 MNHEY, CDR2 SMNVEV (reference sequence). V lost 8 bases and J 14 bases, leaving 24 bases between the germline ends. The CDR3 has 13 amino acids. CDR3 DNA sequence: TGTGCCAGCGGCTCCGGGGTCCCCTATGGCTGGACCTTC. It yields the protein CASGSGVPYGWTF.

This clone was observed a single time. This chain joins TRBV11-2 and TRBJ2-7; maybe TRBD2 (6 bases). CDR3 size: 17 residues. From germline, CDR1 is SGHAT and CDR2 FQNNGV. The germline V and J ends were trimmed by 2 bases and 0 bases, with 17 bases remaining between them. CDR3 nucleotides: TGTGCCAGCAGCTTAAGGCGGGGCGGCCTTCTCTCCTACGAGCAGTACTTC. It specifies CASSLRRGGLLSYEQYF.

The gene calls are TRBV5-1 and TRBJ1-6, with 8 positions matching TRBD1. Germline V CDR1 and CDR2: SGHRS, YFSETQ. Germline trimming cut 0 bases from V and 12 bases from J; bases unmatched to any gene: 8. The CDR3 is 15 amino acids. CDR3 coding DNA: TGCGCCAGCAGCTTGGGTGCAGGGGGCTCCCAACCCCTCCACTTT. Its protein product is CASSLGAGGSQPLHF.

J is TRBJ2-7 and V is TRBV5-1; TRBD1 is a possible D gene (6 bases). This CDR3 has 15 residues. Germline V gene lookup returns CDR1 SGHRS and CDR2 YFSETQ. V shed 5 bases and J shed 1 base, with 16 bases lying between them. The chain's CDR3 is CASSYRGGRSYEQYF. CDR3 coding DNA: TGCGCCAGCAGTTACAGAGGGGGTAGGTCCTACGAGCAGTACTTC.

The rearrangement joins TRBV25-1 to TRBJ2-2; D is undetermined. Germline V gene sequence: CDR1 MGHDK, CDR2 SYGVNS. The V and J ends lost 6 bases and 5 bases respectively, with 7 bases between them. The CDR3 loop spans 12 amino acids. The CDR3 sequence: CASSNWTGELFF. CDR3 in DNA: TGTGCCAGCAGCAACTGGACCGGGGAGCTGTTTTTT.

The V call is TRBV28, the J call TRBJ1-6; D gene ambiguous. The CDR3 has 12 amino acids. Germline V lookup: CDR1 MDHEN, CDR2 SYDVKM. V was shortened by 6 bases and J by 5 bases, with 5 bases between the two germline ends. CDR3 DNA sequence: TGTGCCAGCAGCTTTAATAATTCACCCCTCCACTTT. Its protein product is CASSFNNSPLHF.

This chain links TRBV5-4 with TRBJ1-1; TRBD1 is a possible D gene (5 bases). The CDR3 runs 14 residues. V lost 2 bases to trimming and J lost 4 bases, with 12 bases between them. In germline, CDR1 is SGHNT, CDR2 YYREEE (reference sequence). CDR3 residues: CASSFFSGGTEAFF. The CDR3 nucleotides are TGTGCCAGCAGCTTCTTTTCCGGGGGCACTGAAGCTTTCTTT.

V and J are TRBV18 and TRBJ1-2; 11 positions match TRBD1. V was clipped by 5 bases and J by 6 bases; unmatched bases: 5. The CDR3 sequence is 14 residues long. The germline V gene encodes CDR1 KGHSH and CDR2 LQKENI. The CDR3 loop is CASSGDRGKDGYTF. In DNA form, the CDR3 reads TGTGCCAGCTCAGGGGACAGGGGGAAGGATGGCTACACCTTC.